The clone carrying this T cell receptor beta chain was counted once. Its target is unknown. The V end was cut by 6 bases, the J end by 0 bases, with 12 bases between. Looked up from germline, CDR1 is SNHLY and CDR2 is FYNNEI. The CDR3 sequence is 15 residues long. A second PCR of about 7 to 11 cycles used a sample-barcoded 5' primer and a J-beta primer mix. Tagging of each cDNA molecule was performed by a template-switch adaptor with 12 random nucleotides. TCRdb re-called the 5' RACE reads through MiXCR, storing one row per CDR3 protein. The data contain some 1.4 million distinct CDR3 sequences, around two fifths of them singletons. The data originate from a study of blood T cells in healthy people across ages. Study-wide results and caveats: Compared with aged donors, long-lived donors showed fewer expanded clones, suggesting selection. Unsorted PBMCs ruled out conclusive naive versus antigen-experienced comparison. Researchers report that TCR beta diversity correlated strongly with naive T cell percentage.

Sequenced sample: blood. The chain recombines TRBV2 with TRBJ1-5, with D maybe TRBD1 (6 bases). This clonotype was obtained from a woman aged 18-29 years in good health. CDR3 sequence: CASRSRTDSNQPQHF. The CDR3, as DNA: TGTGCCAGCAGAAGCAGGACAGATAGCAATCAGCCCCAGCATTTT. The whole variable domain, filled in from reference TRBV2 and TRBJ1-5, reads EPEVTQTPSHQVTQMGQEVILRCVPISNHLYFYWYRQILGQKVEFLVSFYNNEISEKSEIFDDQFSVERPDGSNFTLKIRSTKLEDSAMYFCASRSRTDSNQPQHFGDGTRLSIL.